The clone carrying this TCR beta chain was seen at least ten times. As yet, its antigen is unknown. This specimen belongs to a study of shared clonotypes between healthy human individuals. General study findings and limits: Naive subsets tended to show greater estimated richness than memory subsets.

Sorted-subset replicate PCRs used about 200 ng DNA, 30,000 or so T cell genomes. Using immunoSEQ multiplex PCR, the repertoire was profiled, and TCRdb retains in-frame clones only, with some absent. The sample has more than 1 million clones, approximately 78% seen once. The source of this sequence is a man aged 18 to 30 in good health. Some clones in this sample may be carry-over from other donors' samples. The sample taken for sequencing was memory CD4+ T cells from PBMCs. As for subset: CD45RA-negative fraction.

The CDR3 DNA sequence: TGTGCCACCCTGATTCCCGGACAGGGTTTCACCGGGGAGCTGTTTTTT. It yields the protein CATLIPGQGFTGELFF. The chain uses TRBV7-2 and TRBJ2-2; 8 positions agree with TRBD1. The CDR3 has 16 amino acids. V shed 10 bases, J shed 4 bases, and the junction held 14 bases outside the gene matches. Germline loops: CDR1 SGHTA, CDR2 FQGNSA. The full variable domain, completed using reference TRBV7-2 and TRBJ2-2, is GAGVSQSPSNKVTEKGKDVELRCDPISGHTALYWYRQSLGQGLEFLIYFQGNSAPDKSGLPSDRFSAERTGGSVSTLTIQRTQQEDSAVYLCATLIPGQGFTGELFFGEGSRLTVL.